Listed below are T cell receptor beta chains from one sample, sequenced in a study of OX40 agonist ivuxolimab in advanced cancers. Here immunoSEQ multiplex PCR was the method, and the copy in TCRdb shows in-frame clones only, minus some. The data show 55,000 to 65,000 clones, 75% to 90% seen once. This specimen consisted of CD4+ or CD8+ T cells sorted from blood, obtained in a trial of the OX40 agonist ivuxolimab. These TCRs come from an adult with an advanced solid tumor such as melanoma, head and neck, liver or kidney cancer. Each CDR3 is given with its conserved first and last residue. Each record gives: clone size, V gene, D gene, J gene, CDR3 protein, CDR3 DNA. D genes are given only for firm matches. Rows give clone size only sometimes, using once, few, many, or a class for an expanded clone.

-	TRBV6-6	TRBD1	TRBJ2-2	CASSYRQGSGELFF	TGTGCCAGCAGTTACCGACAGGGGAGCGGGGAGCTGTTTTTT
-	TRBV7-2	-	TRBJ2-2	CASSLQTRSGELFF	TGTGCCAGCAGCTTACAGACACGCTCCGGGGAGCTGTTTTTT
once	TRBV19	TRBD2	TRBJ2-1	CASGLAGGYNEQFF	TGTGCCAGTGGCCTAGCGGGAGGTTACAATGAGCAGTTCTTC
-	TRBV7-2	TRBD2	TRBJ2-7	CASSLAPGLGGEQYF	TGTGCCAGCAGCTTAGCCCCGGGCCTCGGGGGGGAGCAGTACTTC
-	TRBV5-6	-	TRBJ1-1	CASSLGTGTPTEAFF	TGTGCCAGCAGCTTGGGTACGGGAACCCCCACTGAAGCTTTCTTT
-	TRBV14	TRBD2	TRBJ2-1	CASSRAGGVNNEQFF	TGTGCCAGCAGCCGAGCGGGAGGCGTTAACAATGAGCAGTTCTTC
-	TRBV5-4	TRBD1	TRBJ1-5	CASSLGGTGIYSNQPQHF	TGTGCCAGCAGCTTGGGGGGGACAGGGATTTATAGCAATCAGCCCCAGCATTTT
-	TRBV28	TRBD2	TRBJ2-1	CASSASGRGEQFF	TGTGCCAGCTCTGCTAGCGGGAGAGGTGAGCAGTTCTTC
-	TRBV19	-	TRBJ2-7	CASSNRNLEQYF	TGTGCCAGTAGCAACAGGAATCTCGAGCAGTACTTC
once	TRBV11-2	-	TRBJ1-5	CASSSGTLNNQPQHF	TGTGCCAGCAGCTCCGGGACATTAAACAATCAGCCCCAGCATTTT
-	TRBV5-8	-	TRBJ1-5	CASTPGRVLNQPQHF	TGTGCCAGCACGCCAGGACGGGTGCTCAATCAGCCCCAGCATTTT
-	TRBV11-3	-	TRBJ2-2	CASSFRSNTGELFF	TGTGCCAGCAGCTTCAGGTCTAACACCGGGGAGCTGTTTTTT
-	TRBV18	TRBD1	TRBJ1-5	CASSSGQGGQPQHF	TGTGCCAGCTCATCTGGACAGGGAGGGCAGCCCCAGCATTTT
once	TRBV7-3	TRBD1	TRBJ2-2	CASTTGGTGELFF	TGTGCCAGCACGACAGGGGGCACCGGGGAGCTGTTTTTT
-	TRBV5-4	-	TRBJ2-1	CASSLQGAYNEQFF	TGTGCCAGCAGCTTGCAGGGAGCCTACAATGAGCAGTTCTTC
-	TRBV2	-	TRBJ2-7	CATRREYEQYF	TGTGCCACCCGTCGGGAGTACGAGCAGTACTTC
-	TRBV2	TRBD1	TRBJ1-5	CASSPQTGGPQHF	TGTGCCAGCAGCCCCCAGACAGGGGGGCCCCAGCATTTT
-	TRBV5-1	-	TRBJ2-3	CASSSAHADTQYF	TGCGCCAGCAGCTCTGCCCATGCCGATACGCAGTATTTT
-	TRBV6-1	TRBD2	TRBJ2-5	CASSVLLAGNQETQYF	TGTGCCAGCAGTGTCCTGCTAGCGGGGAACCAAGAGACCCAGTACTTC
-	TRBV5-6	TRBD1	TRBJ1-6	CASSIWGLQGSSPLHF	TGTGCCAGCAGCATTTGGGGACTACAGGGGTCCTCACCCCTCCACTTT
few	TRBV30	TRBD1	TRBJ2-5	CAWSAGTVDVETQYF	TGTGCCTGGAGTGCCGGGACAGTGGATGTGGAGACCCAGTACTTC
-	TRBV2	TRBD1	TRBJ1-4	CASSRDRGNEKLFF	TGTGCCAGCAGCCGGGACAGGGGAAATGAAAAACTGTTTTTT
-	TRBV4-3	-	TRBJ2-7	CASSQDFGGISYEQYF	TGCGCCAGCAGCCAAGATTTCGGGGGCATAAGCTACGAGCAGTACTTC
-	TRBV30	TRBD1	TRBJ1-4	CAWSVVSGQGNNEKLFF	TGTGCCTGGAGTGTTGTCTCGGGACAGGGCAATAATGAAAAACTGTTTTTT
-	TRBV7-9	-	TRBJ1-5	CASSLGGTPGQPQHF	TGTGCCAGCAGCTTAGGAGGGACTCCGGGTCAGCCCCAGCATTTT
-	TRBV28	TRBD1	TRBJ2-1	CASRSDRGPLNNEQFF	TGTGCCAGCAGGTCAGACAGGGGCCCCCTAAACAATGAGCAGTTCTTC
-	TRBV19	-	TRBJ1-1	CASSSLGGATEAFF	TGTGCCAGTTCCTCACTGGGCGGTGCCACTGAAGCTTTCTTT
-	TRBV7-8	-	TRBJ2-2	CASSLEARNTGELFF	TGTGCCAGCAGCTTAGAGGCTCGGAACACCGGGGAGCTGTTTTTT
few	TRBV19	-	TRBJ1-3	CASSDSSGNTIYF	TGTGCCAGCTCCGACAGCTCTGGAAACACCATATATTTT
-	TRBV12-5	TRBD2	TRBJ2-5	CASGLTAPSGRFQETQYF	TGTGCTAGTGGTTTGACAGCCCCTAGCGGGAGGTTCCAAGAGACCCAGTACTTC
-	TRBV18	TRBD1	TRBJ2-5	CASSPGQGLETQYF	TGTGCCAGCTCGCCGGGACAGGGGCTGGAGACCCAGTACTTC
-	TRBV7-8	TRBD1	TRBJ2-7	CASSLIPGTGQGEQYF	TGTGCCAGCAGCCTCATTCCCGGGACAGGGCAAGGCGAGCAGTACTTC
-	TRBV27	TRBD1	TRBJ2-3	CASSKGDRETDTQYF	TGTGCCAGCAGTAAAGGGGACAGGGAGACAGATACGCAGTATTTT
-	TRBV2	-	TRBJ1-5	CASSEGAVSNQPQHF	TGTGCCAGCAGTGAAGGGGCGGTAAGCAATCAGCCCCAGCATTTT
-	TRBV6-5	TRBD1	TRBJ2-7	CASSVGQGRVYEQYF	TGTGCCAGCAGTGTAGGACAGGGTCGGGTCTACGAGCAGTACTTC
-	TRBV11-2	-	TRBJ2-3	CASSSSTDTQYF	TGTGCCAGCAGCTCTAGCACAGATACGCAGTATTTT
-	TRBV7-2	-	TRBJ1-6	CASVGGAYNSPLHF	TGTGCCAGCGTTGGGGGAGCATATAATTCACCCCTCCACTTT
-	TRBV5-8	-	TRBJ1-4	CASSLGQPNEKLFF	TGTGCCAGCAGCTTGGGACAGCCTAATGAAAAACTGTTTTTT
few	TRBV28	TRBD2	TRBJ2-3	CASSSPLGRADTQYF	TGTGCCAGCAGTTCCCCCTTGGGGAGGGCAGATACGCAGTATTTT
-	TRBV7-9	-	TRBJ2-7	CASSLGHSSYEQYF	TGTGCCAGCAGCTTAGGACACAGCTCCTACGAGCAGTACTTC
-	TRBV7-8	TRBD2	TRBJ2-1	CASSLRGSGRYNEQFF	TGTGCCAGCAGCTTACGAGGTAGCGGGAGATACAATGAGCAGTTCTTC
once	TRBV27	TRBD1	TRBJ2-1	CASSLGTGDPNEQFF	TGTGCCAGCAGTTTAGGGACAGGGGATCCCAATGAGCAGTTCTTC
-	TRBV19	-	TRBJ2-7	CASSIRDQVREQYF	TGTGCCAGTAGTATCCGGGACCAAGTTCGCGAGCAGTACTTC
-	TRBV25-1	TRBD1	TRBJ2-1	CASWGQGASEQFF	TGTGCCAGCTGGGGACAGGGGGCCAGTGAGCAGTTCTTC
-	TRBV20-1	-	TRBJ2-3	CSAEDTQYF	TGCAGTGCGGAAGATACGCAGTATTTT
-	TRBV2	-	TRBJ2-3	CASSPWGAGTDTQYF	TGTGCCAGCAGTCCATGGGGGGCGGGCACAGATACGCAGTATTTT
-	TRBV6-5	-	TRBJ2-5	CASKGPSRETQYF	TGTGCCAGCAAGGGACCATCAAGAGAGACCCAGTACTTC
-	TRBV28	TRBD1	TRBJ2-7	CAGSTGQGPYEQYF	TGTGCCGGCAGTACGGGACAGGGACCCTACGAGCAGTACTTC
-	TRBV9	TRBD2	TRBJ2-3	CASSPRGVAGGADTQYF	TGTGCCAGCAGCCCTCGGGGGGTAGCGGGAGGGGCAGATACGCAGTATTTT
-	TRBV7-2	TRBD1	TRBJ1-6	CASSSGQGNNSPLHF	TGTGCCAGCAGCTCTGGACAGGGTAATAATTCACCCCTCCACTTT
-	TRBV2	TRBD2	TRBJ2-1	CASMPTSGGEQFF	TGTGCCAGCATGCCGACTAGCGGGGGGGAGCAGTTCTTC
-	TRBV4-1	-	TRBJ2-1	CASSQERLTGTPNNEQFF	TGCGCCAGCAGCCAAGAACGGCTGACTGGGACACCAAACAATGAGCAGTTCTTC
-	TRBV4-3	TRBD1	TRBJ1-1	CASSIQGAGNTEAFF	TGCGCCAGCAGCATACAGGGGGCCGGGAACACTGAAGCTTTCTTT
-	TRBV7-2	-	TRBJ1-2	CASSPNRAGGYTF	TGTGCCAGCAGCCCGAACAGGGCAGGAGGCTACACCTTC
-	TRBV30	-	TRBJ1-6	CAWRDTHNSPLHF	TGTGCCTGGAGGGACACCCATAATTCACCCCTCCACTTT
-	TRBV5-1	-	TRBJ1-6	CASSLVSGDNSPLHF	TGCGCCAGCAGCTTGGTGTCGGGGGACAATTCACCCCTCCACTTT
-	TRBV27	TRBD1	TRBJ1-6	CASSLSGRGRNSPLHF	TGTGCCAGCAGTTTATCAGGCAGGGGGCGGAATTCACCCCTCCACTTT
-	TRBV19	-	TRBJ2-2	CASSIRTRPGELFF	TGTGCCAGTAGTATCCGGACTCGACCCGGGGAGCTGTTTTTT
-	TRBV9	-	TRBJ2-1	CASSVAEGPYNEQFF	TGTGCCAGCAGCGTAGCCGAAGGCCCTTACAATGAGCAGTTCTTC
-	TRBV10-1	-	TRBJ2-2	CASSALGSRAGELFF	TGCGCCAGCAGTGCTCTCGGGAGTCGCGCCGGGGAGCTGTTTTTT